A single sample gave rise to the 10 T cell receptor beta chains below, sequenced in a study of human T cells and chemical hapten exposure. TCRdb analysed the RACE reads with MiXCR anew, one entry per CDR3 protein. The top ten hold 1.8% of the sample, which has some 52,000 distinct CDR3 sequences, more than 9.5% seen once. Documented time point: patch test 1, 2 weeks after DPC sensitization. Treatment denoted: therapeutic diphenylcyclopropenone sensitization with weekly scalp DPC. Total RNA was extracted from unfractionated whole blood. The material was whole blood, obtained in connection with sensitization to the hapten diphenylcyclopropenone (DPC). The receptors were sampled from a woman aged 40-49 years with alopecia areata. Some clones in this sample may be carry-over from other donors' samples.

This clonotype was recorded a few times. The chain employs TRBV7-9 and TRBJ1-2, with 8 bases fitting TRBD1. CDR3 length equals 12 residues. V gave up 11 bases and J gave up 3 bases; unmatched junction bases: 5. The germline V gene has CDR1 SEHNR and CDR2 FQNEAQ (reference sequence). The CDR3 DNA is TGTGCCGGCGGACAGGGAGACTATGGCTACACCTTC. It translates to CAGGQGDYGYTF.

This clonotype was picked up many times. The rearrangement links TRBV10-2 to TRBJ2-1, with 9 bases fitting TRBD2. J was trimmed by 6 bases and V by 8 bases; bases with no gene match: 5. Germline V gives CDR1 WSHSY, CDR2 SAAADI. The CDR3 is 13 residues long. The CDR3 region is CASRGLARNEQFF. CDR3 in DNA: TGCGCCAGCCGGGGACTAGCACGCAATGAGCAGTTCTTC.

Many counts were recorded for this clonotype. The J gene is TRBJ1-2, the V gene TRBV2, with 9 bases matching TRBD1. The CDR3 is made up of 13 amino acids. CDR1 is SNHLY, CDR2 FYNNEI, per germline. The V and J ends lost 5 bases and 6 bases, in that order; junction bases with no gene match: 4. The CDR3 DNA reads as TGTGCCAGCAGTATACAGGGGGCTGATGGCTACACCTTC. It specifies CASSIQGADGYTF.

This clonotype was picked up a small number of times. The V call is TRBV5-1, the J call TRBJ1-6, with D perhaps TRBD1 (5 bases). The CDR3 totals 16 residues. The V end was cut by 1 base, the J end by 9 bases, with 17 bases between. Germline assignment: CDR1 SGHRS and CDR2 YFSETQ. The CDR3 spells CASSLLWTGGGSPLHF. CDR3 DNA: TGCGCCAGCAGCTTGCTATGGACGGGGGGTGGTTCACCCCTCCACTTT.

In this sample, this clonotype turned up many times. The V gene is TRBV5-6, the J gene TRBJ2-7; D ambiguous. V was clipped by 4 bases and J by 7 bases, with 18 bases between them. CDR1 and CDR2 (germline): SGHDT, YYEEEE. The CDR3 totals 14 residues. The DNA of the CDR3 is TGTGCCAGCAGCCTCCGCCCTTACCTAAGGGAGCAGTACTTC. It is translated as CASSLRPYLREQYF.

This clonotype was counted at least ten times. The V call is TRBV11-3, the J call TRBJ2-2; 9 bases map to TRBD1. J was trimmed by 5 bases and V by 5 bases; bases with no gene match: 6. CDR3 length equals 15 residues. Germline loops: CDR1 SGHNT, CDR2 YENEEA. The CDR3 loop is CASSRQGVVTGELFF. The CDR3 coding sequence is TGTGCCAGCAGCCGACAGGGGGTGGTGACCGGGGAGCTGTTTTTT.

The sample holds many counts of this clonotype. This chain connects TRBV7-2 to TRBJ1-2; 10 bases are a match to TRBD1. Germline V gene lookup returns CDR1 SGHTA and CDR2 FQGNSA. This CDR3 region has 21 residues. After removal of 4 bases from V and 3 bases from J, the junction contained 23 bases not matched to a gene. The CDR3 nucleotides read TGTGCCAGCAGCTCCATGACAGGGGGCGCTTACAGGTTCGGGTATGACTATGGCTACACCTTC. Translating gives CASSSMTGGAYRFGYDYGYTF.

This clonotype was observed once. The rearrangement uses TRBV6-2 or TRBV6-3 and TRBJ2-7, with 9 nucleotides matching TRBD1. The V segment lost 5 bases and the J segment 5 bases; nucleotides outside the gene matches: 7. CDR3 size: 14 residues. The germline V gene encodes CDR1 MNHEY and CDR2 SVGEGT. The CDR3 here is CASSGQGLPNEQYV. The CDR3 DNA is TGTGCCAGCAGTGGACAGGGGCTACCAAACGAGCAGTACGTC.

This clonotype was picked up many times. J is TRBJ2-5 and V is TRBV6-5; D call uncertain. This CDR3 is built from 13 residues. Between the trimmed V and J ends, which lost 3 bases and 3 bases, there was a span of 8 bases. CDR1 and CDR2 (germline): MNHEY, SVGAGI. The CDR3 nucleotides are TGTGCCAGCAGTTATCGAGGCAAAGAGACCCAGTACTTC. Protein sequence: CASSYRGKETQYF.

Many counts were recorded for this clonotype. J is TRBJ2-7 and V is TRBV20-1; D gene unclear. This CDR3 is built from 13 residues. CDR1 and CDR2 from the germline V gene are DFQATT and SNEGSKA (reference sequence). V lost 0 bases to trimming and J lost 3 bases, with 9 bases between them. Written as DNA, the CDR3 is TGCAGTGCTAGAGATCCACAGAACTACGAGCAGTACTTC. It encodes CSARDPQNYEQYF.